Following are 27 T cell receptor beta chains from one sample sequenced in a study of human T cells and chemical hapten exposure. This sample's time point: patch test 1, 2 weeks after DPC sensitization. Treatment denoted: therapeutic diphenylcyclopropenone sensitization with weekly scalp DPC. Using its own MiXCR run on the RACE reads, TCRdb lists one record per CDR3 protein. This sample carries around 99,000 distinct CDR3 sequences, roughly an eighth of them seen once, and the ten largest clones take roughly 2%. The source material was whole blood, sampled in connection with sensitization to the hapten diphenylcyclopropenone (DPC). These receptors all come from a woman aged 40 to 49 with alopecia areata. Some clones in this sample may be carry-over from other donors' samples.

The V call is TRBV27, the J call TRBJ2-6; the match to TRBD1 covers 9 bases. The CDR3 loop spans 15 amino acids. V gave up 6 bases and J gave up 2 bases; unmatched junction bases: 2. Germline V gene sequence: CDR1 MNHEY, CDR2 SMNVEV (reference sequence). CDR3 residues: CASRRDRAGANVLTF. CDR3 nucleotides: TGTGCCAGCAGACGGGACAGGGCTGGGGCCAACGTCCTGACTTTC.

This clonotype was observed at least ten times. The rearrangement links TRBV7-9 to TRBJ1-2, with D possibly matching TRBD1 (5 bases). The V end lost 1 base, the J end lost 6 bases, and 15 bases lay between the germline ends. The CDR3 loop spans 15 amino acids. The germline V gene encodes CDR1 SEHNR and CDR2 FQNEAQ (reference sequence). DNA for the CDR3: TGTGCCAGCAGCTTAGGTCGATCAGGGAATCATGGCTACACCTTC. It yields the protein CASSLGRSGNHGYTF.

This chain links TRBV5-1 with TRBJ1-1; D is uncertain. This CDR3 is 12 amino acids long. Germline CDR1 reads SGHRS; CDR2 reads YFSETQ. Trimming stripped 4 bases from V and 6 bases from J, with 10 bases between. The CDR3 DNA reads TGCGCCAGCAGCCCCCGTGGCGCTGAAGCTTTCTTT. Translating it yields CASSPRGAEAFF.

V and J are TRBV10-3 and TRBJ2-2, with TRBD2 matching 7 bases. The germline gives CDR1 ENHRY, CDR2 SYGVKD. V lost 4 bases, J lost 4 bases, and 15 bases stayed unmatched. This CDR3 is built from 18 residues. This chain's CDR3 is CAISAREGGPRGTGELFF. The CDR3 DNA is TGTGCCATCAGTGCCCGAGAGGGAGGGCCGCGAGGCACCGGGGAGCTGTTTTTT.

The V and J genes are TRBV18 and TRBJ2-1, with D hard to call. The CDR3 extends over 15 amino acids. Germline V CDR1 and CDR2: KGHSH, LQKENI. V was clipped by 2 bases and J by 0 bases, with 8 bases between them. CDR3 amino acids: CASSPKTSSYNEQFF. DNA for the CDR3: TGTGCCAGCTCACCAAAGACGAGCTCCTACAATGAGCAGTTCTTC.

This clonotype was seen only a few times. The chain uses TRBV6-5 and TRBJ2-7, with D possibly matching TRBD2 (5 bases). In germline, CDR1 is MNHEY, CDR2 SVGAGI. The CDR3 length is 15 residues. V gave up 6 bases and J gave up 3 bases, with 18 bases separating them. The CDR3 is CASRRNKGGGYEQYF. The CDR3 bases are TGTGCCAGCAGGAGAAACAAGGGTGGAGGCTACGAGCAGTACTTC.

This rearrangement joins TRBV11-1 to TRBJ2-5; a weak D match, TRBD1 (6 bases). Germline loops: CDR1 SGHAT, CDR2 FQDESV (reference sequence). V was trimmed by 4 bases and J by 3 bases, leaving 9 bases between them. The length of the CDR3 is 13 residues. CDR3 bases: TGTGCCAGCAGCTGGAGGACAGAAGAGACCCAGTACTTC. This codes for CASSWRTEETQYF.

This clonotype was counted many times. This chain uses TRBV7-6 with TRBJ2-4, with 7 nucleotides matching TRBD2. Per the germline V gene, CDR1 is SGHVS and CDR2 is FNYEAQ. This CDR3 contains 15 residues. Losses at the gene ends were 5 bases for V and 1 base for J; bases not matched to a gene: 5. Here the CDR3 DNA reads TGTGCCAGCAGCCTCGACGGGGGGGCCAAAAACATTCAGTACTTC. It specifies CASSLDGGAKNIQYF.

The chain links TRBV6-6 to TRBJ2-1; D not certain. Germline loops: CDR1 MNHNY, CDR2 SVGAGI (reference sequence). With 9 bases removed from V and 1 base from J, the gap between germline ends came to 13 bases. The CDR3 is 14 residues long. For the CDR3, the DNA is TGTGCCAGTCGGAGAGTCGAGTCCTACAATGAGCAGTTCTTC. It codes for CASRRVESYNEQFF.

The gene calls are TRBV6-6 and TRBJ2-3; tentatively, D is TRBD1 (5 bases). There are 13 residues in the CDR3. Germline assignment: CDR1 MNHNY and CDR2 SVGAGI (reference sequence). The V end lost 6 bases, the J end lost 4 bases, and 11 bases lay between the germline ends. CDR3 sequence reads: CASRYRQSDTQYF. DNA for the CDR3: TGTGCCAGCAGATACAGGCAATCAGATACGCAGTATTTT.

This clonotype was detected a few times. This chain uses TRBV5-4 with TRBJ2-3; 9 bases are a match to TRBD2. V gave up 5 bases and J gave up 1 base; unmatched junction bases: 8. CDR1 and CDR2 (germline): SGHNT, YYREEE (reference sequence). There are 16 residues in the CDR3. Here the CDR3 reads CASSFRLAERTDTQYF. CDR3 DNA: TGTGCCAGCAGTTTTAGACTAGCGGAACGCACAGATACGCAGTATTTT. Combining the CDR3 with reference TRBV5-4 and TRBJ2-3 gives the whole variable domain ETGVTQSPTHLIKTRGQQVTLRCSSQSGHNTVSWYQQALGQGPQFIFQYYREEENGRGNFPPRFSGLQFPNYSSELNVNALELDDSALYLCASSFRLAERTDTQYFGPGTRLTVL.

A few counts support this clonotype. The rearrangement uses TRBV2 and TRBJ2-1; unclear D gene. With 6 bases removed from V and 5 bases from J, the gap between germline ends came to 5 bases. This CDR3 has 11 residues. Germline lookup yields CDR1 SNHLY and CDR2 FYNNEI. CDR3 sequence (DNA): TGTGCCAGCAGCGTACACAATGAGCAGTTCTTC. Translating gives CASSVHNEQFF.

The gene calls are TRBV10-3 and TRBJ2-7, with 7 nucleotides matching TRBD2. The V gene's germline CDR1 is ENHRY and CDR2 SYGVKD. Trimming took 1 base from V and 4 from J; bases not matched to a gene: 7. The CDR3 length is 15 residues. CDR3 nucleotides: TGTGCCATCAGTGAGTGGGCTAGCGGAGCATACGAGCAGTACTTC. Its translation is CAISEWASGAYEQYF.

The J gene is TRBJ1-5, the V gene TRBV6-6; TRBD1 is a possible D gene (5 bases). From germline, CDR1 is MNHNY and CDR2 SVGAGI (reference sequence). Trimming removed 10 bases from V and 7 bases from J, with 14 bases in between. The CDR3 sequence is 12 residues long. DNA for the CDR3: TGTGCCACCCGTCCGAGGGACCAGCCCCAGCATTTT. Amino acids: CATRPRDQPQHF.

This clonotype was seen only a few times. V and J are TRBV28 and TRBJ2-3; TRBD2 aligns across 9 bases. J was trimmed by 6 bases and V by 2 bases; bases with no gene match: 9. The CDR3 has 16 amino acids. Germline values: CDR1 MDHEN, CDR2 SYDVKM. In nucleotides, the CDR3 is TGTGCCAGCAGTTTAGGCCTAGCGGGGAGTTCGGATACGCAGTATTTT. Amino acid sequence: CASSLGLAGSSDTQYF.

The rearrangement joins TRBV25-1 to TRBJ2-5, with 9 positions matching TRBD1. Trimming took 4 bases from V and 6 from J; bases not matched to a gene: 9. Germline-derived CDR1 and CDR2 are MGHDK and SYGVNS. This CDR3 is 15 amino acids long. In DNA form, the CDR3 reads TGTGCCAGCAGTGGAAGCTTACAGGGGGCAAAGACCCAGTACTTC. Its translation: CASSGSLQGAKTQYF.

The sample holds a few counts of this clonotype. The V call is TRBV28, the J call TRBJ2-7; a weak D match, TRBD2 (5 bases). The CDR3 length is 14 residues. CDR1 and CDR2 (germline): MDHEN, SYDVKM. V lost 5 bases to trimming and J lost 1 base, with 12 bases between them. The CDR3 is CASSPGTLSYEQYF. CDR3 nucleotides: TGTGCCAGCAGTCCGGGAACCTTATCCTACGAGCAGTACTTC.

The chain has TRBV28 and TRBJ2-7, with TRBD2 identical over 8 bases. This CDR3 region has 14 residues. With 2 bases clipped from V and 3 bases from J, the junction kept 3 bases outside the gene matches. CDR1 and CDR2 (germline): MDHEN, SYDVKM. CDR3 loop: CASSLHSGIYEQYF. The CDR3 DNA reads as TGTGCCAGCAGTTTACATAGCGGGATCTACGAGCAGTACTTC.

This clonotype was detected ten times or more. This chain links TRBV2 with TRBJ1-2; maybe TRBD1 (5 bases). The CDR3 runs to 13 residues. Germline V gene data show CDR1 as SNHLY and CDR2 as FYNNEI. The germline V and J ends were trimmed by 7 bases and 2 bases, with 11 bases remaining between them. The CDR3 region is CASNNQGNYGYTF. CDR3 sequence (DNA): TGTGCCAGCAACAATCAGGGCAACTATGGCTACACCTTC.

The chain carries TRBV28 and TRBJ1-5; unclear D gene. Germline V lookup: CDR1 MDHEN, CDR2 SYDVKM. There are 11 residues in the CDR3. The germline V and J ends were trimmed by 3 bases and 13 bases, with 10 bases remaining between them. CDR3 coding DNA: TGTGCCAGCAGTTTGGGCGAGGCTCAGCATTTT. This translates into CASSLGEAQHF.

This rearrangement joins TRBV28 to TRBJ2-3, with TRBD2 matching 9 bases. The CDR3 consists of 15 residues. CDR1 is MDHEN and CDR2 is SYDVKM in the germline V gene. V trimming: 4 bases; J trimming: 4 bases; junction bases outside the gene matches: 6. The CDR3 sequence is CASSWASGTSDTQYF. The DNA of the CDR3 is TGTGCCAGCAGTTGGGCTAGCGGGACTTCAGATACGCAGTATTTT. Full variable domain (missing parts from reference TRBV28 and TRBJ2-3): DVKVTQSSRYLVKRTGEKVFLECVQDMDHENMFWYRQDPGLGLRLIYFSYDVKMKEKGDIPEGYSVSREKKERFSLILESASTNQTSMYLCASSWASGTSDTQYFGPGTRLTVL.

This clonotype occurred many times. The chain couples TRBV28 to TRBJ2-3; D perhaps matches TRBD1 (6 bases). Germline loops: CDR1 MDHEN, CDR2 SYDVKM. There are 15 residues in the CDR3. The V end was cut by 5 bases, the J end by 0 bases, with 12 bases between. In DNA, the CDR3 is TGTGCCAGCAGTACCTGGACAGAGAGCACAGATACGCAGTATTTT. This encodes CASSTWTESTDTQYF. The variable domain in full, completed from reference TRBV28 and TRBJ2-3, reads DVKVTQSSRYLVKRTGEKVFLECVQDMDHENMFWYRQDPGLGLRLIYFSYDVKMKEKGDIPEGYSVSREKKERFSLILESASTNQTSMYLCASSTWTESTDTQYFGPGTRLTVL.

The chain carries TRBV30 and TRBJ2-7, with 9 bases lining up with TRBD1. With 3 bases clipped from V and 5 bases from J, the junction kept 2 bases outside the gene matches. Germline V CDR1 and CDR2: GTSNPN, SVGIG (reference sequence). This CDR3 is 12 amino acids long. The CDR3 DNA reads TGTGCCTGGAGCGGGACAGGGCACGAGCAGTACTTC. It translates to CAWSGTGHEQYF.

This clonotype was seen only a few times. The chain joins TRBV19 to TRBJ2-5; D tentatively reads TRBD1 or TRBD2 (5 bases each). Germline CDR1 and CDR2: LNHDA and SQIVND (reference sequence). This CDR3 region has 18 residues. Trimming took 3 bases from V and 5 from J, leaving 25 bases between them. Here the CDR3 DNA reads TGTGCCAGTAGTATTGAGGGGAGATCCCATTCTCATTCTGAGACCCAGTACTTC. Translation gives CASSIEGRSHSHSETQYF. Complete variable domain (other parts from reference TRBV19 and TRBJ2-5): DGGITQSPKYLFRKEGQNVTLSCEQNLNHDAMYWYRQDPGQGLRLIYYSQIVNDFQKGDIAEGYSVSREKKESFPLTVTSAQKNPTAFYLCASSIEGRSHSHSETQYFGPGTRLLVL.

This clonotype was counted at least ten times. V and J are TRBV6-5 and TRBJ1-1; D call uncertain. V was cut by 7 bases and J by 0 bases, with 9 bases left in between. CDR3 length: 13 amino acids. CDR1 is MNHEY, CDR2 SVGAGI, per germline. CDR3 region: CASNIDMNTEAFF. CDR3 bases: TGTGCCAGCAACATAGACATGAACACTGAAGCTTTCTTT.

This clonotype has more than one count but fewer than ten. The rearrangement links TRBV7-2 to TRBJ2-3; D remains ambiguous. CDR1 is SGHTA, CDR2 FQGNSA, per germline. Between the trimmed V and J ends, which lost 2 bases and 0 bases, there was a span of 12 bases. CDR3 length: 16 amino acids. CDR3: CASSLRNTLSTDTQYF. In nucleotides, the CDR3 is TGTGCCAGCAGCTTAAGGAATACTTTAAGCACAGATACGCAGTATTTT.

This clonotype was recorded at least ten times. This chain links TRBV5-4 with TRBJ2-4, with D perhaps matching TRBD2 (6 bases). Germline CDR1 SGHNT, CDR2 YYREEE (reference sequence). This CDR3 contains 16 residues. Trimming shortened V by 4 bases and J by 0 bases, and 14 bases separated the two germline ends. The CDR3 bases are TGTGCCAGCAGCGATCGGAGGGTGACAGCCAAAAACATTCAGTACTTC. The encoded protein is CASSDRRVTAKNIQYF.